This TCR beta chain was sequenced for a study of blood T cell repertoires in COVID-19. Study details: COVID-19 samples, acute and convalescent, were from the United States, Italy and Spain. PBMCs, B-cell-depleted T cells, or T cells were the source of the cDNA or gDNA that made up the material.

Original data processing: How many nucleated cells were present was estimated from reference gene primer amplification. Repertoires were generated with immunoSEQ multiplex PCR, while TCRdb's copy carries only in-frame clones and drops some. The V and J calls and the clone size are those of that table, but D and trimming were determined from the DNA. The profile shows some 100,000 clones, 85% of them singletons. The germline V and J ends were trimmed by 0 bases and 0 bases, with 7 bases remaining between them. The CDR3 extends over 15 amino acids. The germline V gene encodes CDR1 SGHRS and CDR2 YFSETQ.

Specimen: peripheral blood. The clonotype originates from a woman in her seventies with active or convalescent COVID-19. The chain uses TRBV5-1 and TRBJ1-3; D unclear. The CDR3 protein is CASSLETSSGNTIYF. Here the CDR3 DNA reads TGCGCCAGCAGCTTGGAGACATCCTCTGGAAACACCATATATTTT.